The subject of this entry is one T cell receptor (beta chain). Its antigen is as yet unknown. Healthy Caucasians made up all donors. MiXCR was run by TCRdb on the 5' RACE reads, yielding one entry per CDR3 protein. The sample lists 500,000 or so distinct CDR3 sequences; less than 25% were seen once. The data derive from a study of identical twins. Study-level points and caveats: For cord blood, abundant beta clonotypes had fewer insertions, unlike memory repertoires, which showed none. Partly confounded zero-insertion analyses could result from invariant MAIT and iNKT cells. Modeled out-of-frame TCR alpha sharing in monozygotic twins fell below observed levels.

V was pared by 4 bases and J by 1 base, with 8 bases of the junction left unmatched. Germline lookup yields CDR1 SGDLS and CDR2 YYNGEE. The length of the CDR3 is 16 residues. These data also formed part of another study, on T cells expressing NK-cell markers.

This clonotype was obtained from a woman aged 18-29 years in good health. The specimen sequenced was CD4+ T cells sorted from blood. The chain employs TRBV9 and TRBJ2-1; 7 nucleotides align to TRBD2. The CDR3 here is CASSPLGGASYNEQFF. CDR3 in DNA: TGTGCCAGCAGCCCCTTGGGAGGGGCTTCCTACAATGAGCAGTTCTTC.